The rows below give T cell receptor beta chains drawn from one sample of a study of blood T cell repertoires in COVID-19. Sequenced by immunoSEQ multiplex PCR; TCRdb stores in-frame clones only, minus some. The sample includes tens of thousands of clones, more than 65% of them seen just once. The sample taken for sequencing was peripheral blood. The receptors originated from a woman aged 80 or over with active or convalescent COVID-19. The CDR3 runs from the conserved cysteine through the conserved F or W. Each record gives: V gene, clone size, J gene, D gene, CDR3 protein, CDR3 DNA. The D gene is left open where the match is weak. Some rows mark clone size as missing; the rest say once, few, many or name a class of expanded clone.

V gene: TRBV19
clone size: -
J gene: TRBJ2-2
D gene: TRBD1
CDR3 protein: CATEGQGANTGELFF
CDR3 DNA: TGTGCCACAGAGGGACAGGGGGCGAACACCGGGGAGCTGTTTTTT

V gene: TRBV15
clone size: -
J gene: TRBJ1-4
D gene: -
CDR3 protein: CATSRAGVGEKLFF
CDR3 DNA: TGTGCCACCAGCAGGGCGGGGGTTGGTGAAAAACTGTTTTTT

V gene: TRBV23-1
clone size: -
J gene: TRBJ1-5
D gene: TRBD1
CDR3 protein: CASSGGGGNNQPQHF
CDR3 DNA: TGCGCCAGCAGTGGTGGAGGGGGCAACAATCAGCCCCAGCATTTT

V gene: TRBV3-1/TRBV3-2
clone size: -
J gene: TRBJ2-5
D gene: -
CDR3 protein: CASSKAVEETQYF
CDR3 DNA: TGTGCCAGCAGCAAGGCGGTGGAAGAGACCCAGTACTTC

V gene: TRBV20-1
clone size: -
J gene: TRBJ2-1
D gene: TRBD2
CDR3 protein: CSASFSSGGGYEQFF
CDR3 DNA: TGCAGTGCTAGTTTTTCTAGCGGGGGTGGATATGAGCAGTTCTTC

V gene: TRBV11-2
clone size: -
J gene: TRBJ2-7
D gene: TRBD1
CDR3 protein: CASSLTGQIPNEQYF
CDR3 DNA: TGTGCCAGCAGCTTAACGGGACAGATACCTAACGAGCAGTACTTC

V gene: TRBV30
clone size: -
J gene: TRBJ1-1
D gene: -
CDR3 protein: CACGSGEGTEAFF
CDR3 DNA: TGTGCCTGCGGATCAGGGGAGGGCACTGAAGCTTTCTTT

V gene: TRBV10-3
clone size: -
J gene: TRBJ1-1
D gene: -
CDR3 protein: CAISEGANTEAFF
CDR3 DNA: TGTGCCATCAGTGAGGGGGCGAACACTGAAGCTTTCTTT

V gene: TRBV24-1
clone size: -
J gene: TRBJ1-4
D gene: -
CDR3 protein: CATSDLKGIALNEKLFF
CDR3 DNA: TGTGCCACCAGTGATTTGAAAGGGATAGCGTTAAATGAAAAACTGTTTTTT

V gene: TRBV28
clone size: -
J gene: TRBJ1-5
D gene: -
CDR3 protein: CASSLIQSSNQPQHF
CDR3 DNA: TGTGCCAGCAGTTTAATACAGAGCAGCAATCAGCCCCAGCATTTT

V gene: TRBV5-1
clone size: -
J gene: TRBJ2-7
D gene: TRBD2
CDR3 protein: CASSEGLAGPYEQYF
CDR3 DNA: TGCGCCAGCAGCGAGGGACTAGCGGGGCCATACGAGCAGTACTTC

V gene: TRBV5-1
clone size: -
J gene: TRBJ1-1
D gene: -
CDR3 protein: CASSLESSEGDEAFF
CDR3 DNA: TGCGCCAGCAGCTTGGAGTCCTCCGAAGGAGATGAAGCTTTCTTT

V gene: TRBV2
clone size: -
J gene: TRBJ1-4
D gene: TRBD1
CDR3 protein: CASSEPTGTNEKLFF
CDR3 DNA: TGTGCCAGCAGTGAGCCGACAGGGACTAATGAAAAACTGTTTTTT

V gene: TRBV7-2
clone size: -
J gene: TRBJ2-7
D gene: -
CDR3 protein: CASSSLPGIFYEQYF
CDR3 DNA: TGTGCCAGCAGCTCCCTCCCGGGGATTTTCTACGAGCAGTACTTC

V gene: TRBV3-1/TRBV3-2
clone size: few
J gene: TRBJ2-2
D gene: -
CDR3 protein: CASSQAVMAGELFF
CDR3 DNA: TGTGCCAGCAGCCAGGCAGTTATGGCCGGGGAGCTGTTTTTT

V gene: TRBV28
clone size: few
J gene: TRBJ1-2
D gene: -
CDR3 protein: CATSNGGGYGYTF
CDR3 DNA: TGTGCCACCTCTAATGGGGGGGGCTATGGCTACACCTTC

V gene: TRBV11-2
clone size: -
J gene: TRBJ2-7
D gene: -
CDR3 protein: CASSLELATYEQYF
CDR3 DNA: TGTGCCAGCAGCTTAGAACTAGCCACCTACGAGCAGTACTTC

V gene: TRBV28
clone size: -
J gene: TRBJ2-7
D gene: -
CDR3 protein: CASSFFLTETYEQYF
CDR3 DNA: TGTGCCAGCAGTTTTTTCTTGACAGAGACCTACGAGCAGTACTTC

V gene: TRBV6-2/TRBV6-3
clone size: -
J gene: TRBJ1-5
D gene: TRBD1
CDR3 protein: CASSYLTTGTGANQPQHF
CDR3 DNA: TGTGCCAGCAGTTACCTCACGACCGGGACAGGGGCCAATCAGCCCCAGCATTTT

V gene: TRBV7-9
clone size: few
J gene: TRBJ1-1
D gene: TRBD1
CDR3 protein: CASSLDQGDTEAFF
CDR3 DNA: TGTGCCAGCAGCCTGGACCAGGGGGACACTGAAGCTTTCTTT

V gene: TRBV6-1
clone size: -
J gene: TRBJ2-1
D gene: TRBD2
CDR3 protein: CASSEESGGYNEQFF
CDR3 DNA: TGTGCCAGCAGTGAAGAAAGCGGGGGATACAATGAGCAGTTCTTC

V gene: TRBV7-2
clone size: -
J gene: TRBJ1-2
D gene: -
CDR3 protein: CASSLFTVNYGYTF
CDR3 DNA: TGTGCCAGCAGCTTATTCACGGTTAACTATGGCTACACCTTC

V gene: TRBV6-4
clone size: -
J gene: TRBJ2-2
D gene: TRBD1
CDR3 protein: CASSYTGTANTGELFF
CDR3 DNA: TGTGCCAGCAGTTATACCGGGACAGCCAACACCGGGGAGCTGTTTTTT

V gene: TRBV20-1
clone size: once
J gene: TRBJ1-1
D gene: -
CDR3 protein: CSASHPSGTEAFF
CDR3 DNA: TGCAGTGCTAGTCATCCATCGGGCACTGAAGCTTTCTTT

V gene: TRBV7-9
clone size: -
J gene: TRBJ2-1
D gene: -
CDR3 protein: CASSQVTGDNEQFF
CDR3 DNA: TGTGCCAGCAGCCAGGTGACAGGCGACAATGAGCAGTTCTTC

V gene: TRBV30
clone size: few
J gene: TRBJ1-6
D gene: TRBD1
CDR3 protein: CAWLHRGDYNSPLHF
CDR3 DNA: TGTGCCTGGCTTCACAGGGGCGACTATAATTCACCCCTCCACTTT

V gene: TRBV6-6
clone size: -
J gene: TRBJ1-1
D gene: -
CDR3 protein: CASSYRDAEGPEAFF
CDR3 DNA: TGTGCCAGCAGTTACCGCGACGCTGAGGGCCCTGAAGCTTTCTTT

V gene: TRBV19
clone size: -
J gene: TRBJ1-3
D gene: TRBD1
CDR3 protein: CASSSIPGQHSSGNTIYF
CDR3 DNA: TGTGCCAGTAGTTCAATACCGGGACAGCACAGCTCTGGAAACACCATATATTTT

V gene: TRBV29-1
clone size: -
J gene: TRBJ1-2
D gene: -
CDR3 protein: CSVLGTYYGYTF
CDR3 DNA: TGCAGCGTTCTGGGCACATACTATGGCTACACCTTC

V gene: TRBV9
clone size: -
J gene: TRBJ2-4
D gene: TRBD1
CDR3 protein: CASSVTGTGAAKNIQYF
CDR3 DNA: TGTGCCAGCAGCGTAACCGGGACAGGGGCGGCCAAAAACATTCAGTACTTC

V gene: TRBV7-9
clone size: -
J gene: TRBJ2-1
D gene: TRBD1
CDR3 protein: CASSPLARGQGYNEQFF
CDR3 DNA: TGTGCCAGCAGCCCCCTCGCAAGGGGACAGGGCTACAATGAGCAGTTCTTC

V gene: TRBV6-2/TRBV6-3
clone size: -
J gene: TRBJ2-1
D gene: TRBD2
CDR3 protein: CASSYPGLPLAGGNEQFF
CDR3 DNA: TGTGCCAGCAGTTACCCGGGACTACCCTTAGCCGGCGGCAATGAGCAGTTCTTC

V gene: TRBV6-5
clone size: -
J gene: TRBJ1-6
D gene: -
CDR3 protein: CASRQGHNSPLHF
CDR3 DNA: TGTGCCAGCAGACAGGGCCATAATTCACCCCTCCACTTT

V gene: TRBV6-6
clone size: -
J gene: TRBJ1-6
D gene: -
CDR3 protein: CASSPSGPLHF
CDR3 DNA: TGTGCCAGCAGCCCCTCGGGACCCCTCCACTTT

V gene: TRBV10-3
clone size: -
J gene: TRBJ2-1
D gene: -
CDR3 protein: CAIRAGGDEQFF
CDR3 DNA: TGTGCCATCCGGGCTGGGGGCGATGAGCAGTTCTTC

V gene: TRBV7-2
clone size: -
J gene: TRBJ1-4
D gene: TRBD1
CDR3 protein: CASSPGTGLVTNEKLFF
CDR3 DNA: TGTGCCAGCAGCCCCGGGACAGGGTTGGTTACTAATGAAAAACTGTTTTTT

V gene: TRBV5-5
clone size: few
J gene: TRBJ1-1
D gene: -
CDR3 protein: CASSFDSQRNTEAFF
CDR3 DNA: TGTGCCAGCAGCTTCGACAGCCAAAGAAACACTGAAGCTTTCTTT

V gene: TRBV3-1/TRBV3-2
clone size: -
J gene: TRBJ1-1
D gene: -
CDR3 protein: CASSPGLSTYTEAFF
CDR3 DNA: TGTGCCAGCAGCCCGGGACTCTCGACGTACACTGAAGCTTTCTTT

V gene: TRBV2
clone size: -
J gene: TRBJ1-4
D gene: TRBD1
CDR3 protein: CASSEAQGVKLFF
CDR3 DNA: TGTGCCAGCAGTGAAGCACAGGGGGTAAAACTGTTTTTT

V gene: TRBV29-1
clone size: -
J gene: TRBJ1-2
D gene: -
CDR3 protein: CSVDVNYGYTF
CDR3 DNA: TGCAGCGTTGACGTTAACTATGGCTACACCTTC

V gene: TRBV28
clone size: -
J gene: TRBJ1-5
D gene: -
CDR3 protein: CASRGTDVKPQHF
CDR3 DNA: TGTGCCAGCAGGGGGACTGATGTTAAGCCCCAGCATTTT

V gene: TRBV6-1
clone size: few
J gene: TRBJ2-7
D gene: TRBD1
CDR3 protein: CASSEFGTGVVEQYF
CDR3 DNA: TGTGCCAGCAGTGAATTTGGGACAGGGGTGGTCGAGCAGTACTTC

V gene: TRBV30
clone size: few
J gene: TRBJ1-3
D gene: -
CDR3 protein: CAWSTYSGNTIYF
CDR3 DNA: TGTGCCTGGAGTACATACTCTGGAAACACCATATATTTT

V gene: TRBV7-2
clone size: -
J gene: TRBJ2-5
D gene: -
CDR3 protein: CASSSGTGETQYF
CDR3 DNA: TGTGCCAGCAGCTCCGGGACTGGAGAGACCCAGTACTTC

V gene: TRBV7-2
clone size: -
J gene: TRBJ2-1
D gene: TRBD2
CDR3 protein: CASSLSSGGKGQFF
CDR3 DNA: TGTGCCAGCAGCTTATCTAGCGGGGGGAAAGGGCAGTTCTTC

V gene: TRBV11-2
clone size: -
J gene: TRBJ1-4
D gene: -
CDR3 protein: CASSPWSGDEKLFF
CDR3 DNA: TGTGCCAGCAGCCCCTGGTCAGGGGATGAAAAACTGTTTTTT

V gene: TRBV11-2
clone size: -
J gene: TRBJ1-2
D gene: -
CDR3 protein: CASSRDPLNYGYTF
CDR3 DNA: TGTGCCAGCAGCCGAGATCCCCTTAACTATGGCTACACCTTC